The 14 T cell receptor beta chains presented below share a single source sample, sequenced in a study of shared clonotypes between healthy human individuals. Sequenced by immunoSEQ multiplex PCR; TCRdb stores in-frame clones only, minus some. The profile shows some 2.1 million clones, around 96% of them singletons. CD45RO-negative, CCR7-selected cells formed the naive CD8 fraction, which excluded terminally differentiated effector memory CD45RA+ cells. Material: naive CD8+ T cells sorted from blood. Every receptor here comes from a man aged 18 to 35 in good health.

The genes are TRBV2 and TRBJ2-1; 13 nucleotides agree with TRBD2. Germline V lookup: CDR1 SNHLY, CDR2 FYNNEI. Germline trimming cut 0 bases from V and 2 bases from J; bases unmatched to any gene: 7. This CDR3 spans 19 amino acids. DNA for the CDR3: TGTGCCAGCAGTGAAGCTCGACTAGCGGGGGGCCGGGCCTACAATGAGCAGTTCTTC. Residues: CASSEARLAGGRAYNEQFF.

This clone was observed a single time. Additional DNA sequences in this sample encode the identical CDR3. The chain joins TRBV27 to TRBJ1-5; D remains unclear. Germline V gene lookup returns CDR1 MNHEY and CDR2 SMNVEV (reference sequence). Trimming shortened V by 1 base and J by 0 bases, and 7 bases separated the two germline ends. The CDR3 contains 15 residues. Here the CDR3 DNA reads TGTGCCAGCAGTTTATTGGGTGATAGCAATCAGCCCCAGCATTTT. Encoded protein: CASSLLGDSNQPQHF.

This chain links TRBV5-4 with TRBJ2-7, with TRBD2 as a possible D gene (6 bases). Germline V gene data show CDR1 as SGHNT and CDR2 as YYREEE (reference sequence). This CDR3 region has 15 residues. V was cut by 2 bases and J by 2 bases, with 14 bases left in between. The CDR3 region has the DNA TGTGCCAGCAGCTTCCCTGGGGGGAGCCCCTACGAGCAGTACTTC. It is translated as CASSFPGGSPYEQYF.

The V call is TRBV6-5, the J call TRBJ1-1, with D possibly TRBD1 on 5 matching bases. V was shortened by 7 bases and J by 4 bases, with 10 bases between the two germline ends. CDR1 is MNHEY and CDR2 is SVGAGI in the germline V gene. The CDR3 contains 12 residues. The CDR3 sequence: CASIKGPTEAFF. CDR3 in DNA: TGTGCCAGCATCAAGGGGCCCACTGAAGCTTTCTTT.

About this clone itself: The same CDR3 can be traced to other DNA sequences in this sample. The chain combines TRBV9 with TRBJ2-7; D is perhaps TRBD2 (5 bases). This CDR3 region has 15 residues. Germline V CDR1 and CDR2: SGDLS, YYNGEE. The V gene lost 0 bases and the J gene lost 1 base, with 11 bases spanning the gap. CDR3 sequence: CASSVGAGGSYEQYF. CDR3 nucleotides: TGTGCCAGCAGCGTAGGGGCGGGCGGATCCTACGAGCAGTACTTC.

This chain uses TRBV27 with TRBJ1-2, with D possibly TRBD1 on 5 matching bases. This CDR3 spans 11 amino acids. Germline lookup yields CDR1 MNHEY and CDR2 SMNVEV (reference sequence). Trimming removed 8 bases at V and 8 bases at J, with 12 bases between. Here the CDR3 reads CASGWGDGYTF. CDR3 nucleotides: TGTGCCAGCGGATGGGGGGACGGCTACACCTTC.

The rearrangement joins TRBV7-9 to TRBJ1-6, with 11 bases identical to TRBD1. From germline, CDR1 is SEHNR and CDR2 FQNEAQ (reference sequence). V was clipped by 5 bases and J by 7 bases; unmatched bases: 13. The CDR3 runs 18 residues. Here the CDR3 DNA reads TGTGCCAGCAGCCGCTGGACAGGGGGCCCTTATGGGAATTCACCCCTCCACTTT. Translated: CASSRWTGGPYGNSPLHF.

J is TRBJ2-2 and V is TRBV7-6; D gene ambiguous. The CDR3 is 12 amino acids. The V end was cut by 4 bases, the J end by 5 bases, with 5 bases between. Germline CDR1 reads SGHVS; CDR2 reads FNYEAQ. This CDR3 is CASSWGTGELFF. The CDR3 DNA reads as TGTGCCAGCAGCTGGGGAACCGGGGAGCTGTTTTTT.

V gene TRBV30 combines with J gene TRBJ1-5, with D maybe TRBD1 (6 bases). CDR3 length equals 14 residues. V lost 5 bases, J lost 4 bases, and 15 bases lay in between. Germline V gene lookup returns CDR1 GTSNPN and CDR2 SVGIG (reference sequence). As DNA, the CDR3 is TGTGCCTGGGCCCGACAGGCATCGAATCAGCCCCAGCATTTT. Translation gives CAWARQASNQPQHF.

This chain joins TRBV7-6 and TRBJ2-7, with D perhaps matching TRBD1 or TRBD2 (5 bases each). The germline V gene has CDR1 SGHVS and CDR2 FNYEAQ. The CDR3 length is 13 residues. The V end lost 3 bases, the J end lost 3 bases, and 9 bases lay between the germline ends. The CDR3 sequence: CASSLGPYYEQYF. The CDR3 nucleotides are TGTGCCAGCAGCTTGGGACCCTACTACGAGCAGTACTTC.

The CDR3 DNA follows: TGTGCCAGCAAAACACAGGGGGCTATCGTGTATAGCAATCAGCCCCAGCATTTT. It codes for CASKTQGAIVYSNQPQHF. The chain uses TRBV28 and TRBJ1-5; 9 nucleotides line up with TRBD1. CDR1 MDHEN and CDR2 SYDVKM come from the germline V gene. The CDR3 length is 18 residues. Trimming took 7 bases from V and 0 from J; bases not matched to a gene: 13.

The rearrangement joins TRBV6-5 to TRBJ2-2; D unclear. Germline lookup yields CDR1 MNHEY and CDR2 SVGAGI. Trimming removed 0 bases from V and 6 bases from J, with 8 bases in between. The CDR3 has 14 amino acids. The CDR3 DNA follows: TGTGCCAGCAGTTACTCTGGACCCCCCGGGGAGCTGTTTTTT. Its translation is CASSYSGPPGELFF.

V is TRBV7-8 and J is TRBJ2-3; 9 nucleotides match TRBD1. The CDR3 runs to 16 residues. Looked up from germline, CDR1 is SGHVS and CDR2 is FQNEAQ. J was trimmed by 2 bases and V by 4 bases; bases with no gene match: 7. The CDR3 bases are TGTGCCAGCAGCTCCCTCGGACAGGGGATCACAGATACGCAGTATTTT. Protein product: CASSSLGQGITDTQYF.

The chain is built from TRBV19 and TRBJ1-5, with D possibly matching TRBD1 (5 bases). The CDR3 is made up of 14 amino acids. Germline-derived CDR1 and CDR2 are LNHDA and SQIVND (reference sequence). With 7 bases removed from V and 1 base from J, the gap between germline ends came to 11 bases. The CDR3 coding sequence is TGTGCCAGTAAGGACATACGGAGCAATCAGCCCCAGCATTTT. The encoded protein is CASKDIRSNQPQHF.